The 32 T cell receptor beta chains below all came from one sample that was sequenced in a study of T cell repertoires in cytomegalovirus infection. TCRdb re-called the reads through MiXCR, storing one row per CDR3 protein. Of about 920,000 distinct CDR3 sequences in the sample, approximately 31% were seen once. These receptors are not linked to any known antigen. The sequencing used cultured CD8+ T cells from PBMCs, collected from culture after CMV antigen stimulation. All receptors derive from a human donor in good health (CMV status not recorded). Some clones in this sample may be carry-over from other donors' samples.

V gene TRBV7-4 combines with J gene TRBJ2-3; TRBD2 might be the D (6 bases). Trimming stripped 3 bases from V and 5 bases from J, with 15 bases between. Germline V gives CDR1 SGHVT, CDR2 SQSDAQ. The CDR3 is made up of 15 amino acids. CDR3 bases: TGTGCCAGCAGCTTTGCGGGGCCTAAGGAAGATACGCAGTATTTT. Its translation is CASSFAGPKEDTQYF.

Many counts were recorded for this clonotype. V and J are TRBV28 and TRBJ2-6, with 8 bases lining up with TRBD2. With 8 bases clipped from V and 0 bases from J, the junction kept 6 bases outside the gene matches. The CDR3 is 16 amino acids. In germline, CDR1 is MDHEN, CDR2 SYDVKM. CDR3 protein: CASERGPSSGANVLTF. The CDR3 DNA sequence: TGTGCCAGCGAGCGGGGGCCGAGCTCTGGGGCCAACGTCCTGACTTTC.

The V gene is TRBV20-1, the J gene TRBJ2-7, with D possibly TRBD1 on 6 matching bases. CDR1 and CDR2 (germline): DFQATT, SNEGSKA (reference sequence). Between the trimmed V and J ends, which lost 5 bases and 4 bases, there was a span of 9 bases. This CDR3 contains 11 residues. The CDR3 DNA sequence: TGCAGTGCTCTGAGGGGGTACGAGCAGTACTTC. It is translated as CSALRGYEQYF.

The genes are TRBV10-3 and TRBJ1-2, with D unclear. The CDR3 covers 11 residues. CDR1 ENHRY and CDR2 SYGVKD come from the germline V gene. V lost 4 bases and J 5 bases, leaving 5 bases between the germline ends. The chain's CDR3 is CAISGFYGYTF. The CDR3 nucleotides read TGTGCCATCAGTGGGTTTTATGGCTACACCTTC.

On this clonotype itself: Being one base from a much bigger clone, this may be a read error. V gene TRBV6-8 combines with J gene TRBJ1-1; D gene unclear. The CDR3 sequence is 15 residues long. Trimming took 4 bases from V and 3 from J, leaving 15 bases between them. CDR1 and CDR2 from the germline V gene are MNHGY and SAAAGT. The CDR3 DNA sequence: TGTGCCAGCAGTTGGGCGGAACAGACCCACACTGAAGCTTTCTTT. Protein: CASSWAEQTHTEAFF.

The V call is TRBV6-2 or TRBV6-3, the J call TRBJ2-5; D could derive from TRBD1 or TRBD2 (5 bases each). The CDR3 is 15 amino acids. CDR1 is MNHEY and CDR2 is SVGEGT in the germline V gene. V was trimmed by 0 bases and J by 9 bases, leaving 17 bases between them. This CDR3 is CASSYSGAGLGAQYF. The CDR3 DNA reads as TGTGCCAGCAGTTACTCCGGGGCGGGTCTTGGGGCCCAGTACTTC.

In the case of this clonotype: A much larger clone differs by one base, so this may be a read error. The chain couples TRBV7-6 to TRBJ2-2, with TRBD2 matching over 9 bases. Germline trimming cut 3 bases from V and 4 bases from J; bases unmatched to any gene: 12. Per germline, CDR1 SGHVS and CDR2 FNYEAQ. The CDR3 has 18 residues. This CDR3 is CASSFGTGGGAVTGELFF. CDR3 sequence (DNA): TGTGCCAGCAGCTTTGGGACTGGCGGGGGGGCCGTCACCGGGGAGCTGTTTTTT.

The V gene is TRBV12-3 or TRBV12-4, the J gene TRBJ2-2, with a possible D match to TRBD2 (6 bases). Trimming took 5 bases from V and 0 from J, leaving 22 bases between them. This CDR3 is 19 amino acids long. The CDR3 is CASSPLTGDQFANTGELFF. The CDR3 DNA is TGTGCCAGCAGTCCTCTGACGGGGGACCAGTTCGCGAACACCGGGGAGCTGTTTTTT.

The chain carries TRBV5-6 and TRBJ2-3; 8 bases are shared with TRBD2. With 4 bases clipped from V and 3 bases from J, the junction kept 16 bases outside the gene matches. The germline CDR1 and CDR2 sequences are SGHDT and YYEEEE. This CDR3 spans 18 amino acids. The CDR3 DNA sequence: TGTGCCAGCAGCGCGATCCGGGGGGGCTTATTCGGTACAGATACGCAGTATTTT. This translates into CASSAIRGGLFGTDTQYF.

J is TRBJ1-2 and V is TRBV4-3; 7 bases line up with TRBD1. V dropped 1 base and J dropped 1; count of bases not matched to a gene: 3. In germline, CDR1 is LGHNA, CDR2 YSLEER. The CDR3 totals 15 residues. CDR3 sequence: CASSQGRQGNYGYTF. CDR3 bases: TGCGCCAGCAGCCAAGGCCGACAGGGTAACTATGGCTACACCTTC.

The J gene is TRBJ2-7, the V gene TRBV3-1; a weak D match, TRBD2 (5 bases). The CDR3 has 13 amino acids. Per the germline V gene, CDR1 is LGHDT and CDR2 is YNNKEL (reference sequence). V gave up 5 bases and J gave up 1 base, with 9 bases separating them. The CDR3 here is CASSRGISYEQYV. DNA of the CDR3: TGTGCCAGCAGCAGAGGGATTTCCTACGAGCAGTACGTC.

The chain uses TRBV6-9 and TRBJ1-5; tentative D call: TRBD1 (6 bases). The CDR3 covers 15 residues. CDR1 and CDR2 (germline): MNHGY, SVAAGI. Trimming pared 7 bases from V and 3 bases from J, leaving 16 bases between. The CDR3 reads CASTHETGNNQPQHF. CDR3 bases: TGTGCCAGCACCCATGAGACAGGAAACAATCAGCCCCAGCATTTT.

This clonotype was recorded a few times. The chain combines TRBV2 with TRBJ1-2; 7 positions agree with TRBD1. The junction had 6 bases not matched to a gene; V was cut back by 1 base and J by 4 bases. Germline V gene lookup returns CDR1 SNHLY and CDR2 FYNNEI. CDR3 length equals 15 residues. The CDR3, as DNA: TGTGCCAGCAGTGAAGGGACAGGTTTAGGCTATGGCTACACCTTC. This encodes CASSEGTGLGYGYTF.

This clonotype was recorded a few times. This chain connects TRBV27 to TRBJ2-3; 9 bases map to TRBD2. The germline gives CDR1 MNHEY, CDR2 SMNVEV (reference sequence). V was clipped by 5 bases and J by 2 bases; unmatched bases: 8. The CDR3 consists of 16 residues. Here the CDR3 reads CASSPSSGEFTDTQYF. In nucleotides, the CDR3 is TGTGCCAGCAGTCCTTCTAGCGGGGAATTCACAGATACGCAGTATTTT.

The J gene is TRBJ2-6, the V gene TRBV4-3; TRBD1 agrees at 9 bases. Trimming cost V 0 bases and J 3 bases; bases outside gene matches: 3. The CDR3 spans 17 residues. Germline CDR1 and CDR2: LGHNA and YSLEER. CDR3 DNA sequence: TGCGCCAGCAGCCAAGAGACAGGGGGGTATGGGGCCAACGTCCTGACTTTC. It codes for CASSQETGGYGANVLTF.

This clonotype was seen at least ten times. The V gene is TRBV7-2, the J gene TRBJ1-2, with no clear D. CDR3 length: 13 residues. V lost 0 bases and J lost 7, with 9 bases in between. Germline CDR1 is SGHTA and CDR2 is FQGNSA. The DNA for the CDR3 is TGTGCCAGCAGCTTAGCGCTCTTAAGTGGCTACACCTTC. Its translation is CASSLALLSGYTF.

This clonotype was found many times. The gene calls are TRBV7-8 and TRBJ2-2; D is perhaps TRBD1 (5 bases). The CDR3 covers 17 residues. CDR1 SGHVS and CDR2 FQNEAQ come from the germline V gene. Trimming pared 0 bases from V and 1 base from J, leaving 12 bases between. The DNA of the CDR3 is TGTGCCAGCAGCTTAGCCGTCGACAGCCTGAACACCGGGGAGCTGTTTTTT. This translates into CASSLAVDSLNTGELFF.

This clonotype was observed at least ten times. V usage is TRBV7-8 and J usage is TRBJ1-5; D is uncertain. The CDR3 covers 13 residues. V was pared by 1 base and J by 5 bases, with 6 bases between. CDR1 and CDR2 from the germline V gene are SGHVS and FQNEAQ. The DNA of the CDR3 is TGTGCCAGCAGCTTAGGAGCCGATCAGCCCCAGCATTTT. It specifies CASSLGADQPQHF.

The chain links TRBV4-1 to TRBJ2-7, with D hard to call. Trimming pared 0 bases from V and 5 bases from J, leaving 8 bases between. This CDR3 contains 13 residues. Looked up from germline, CDR1 is MGHRA and CDR2 is YSYEKL. CDR3 nucleotides: TGCGCCAGCAGCCAAGACCTAGGACACGAGCAGTACGTC. This encodes CASSQDLGHEQYV.

The V call is TRBV28, the J call TRBJ1-4; D not certain. CDR1 and CDR2 (germline): MDHEN, SYDVKM. With 6 bases removed from V and 4 bases from J, the gap between germline ends came to 12 bases. The CDR3 has 14 residues. Here the CDR3 reads CASRPTVRNEKLFF. DNA of the CDR3: TGTGCCAGCAGACCCACAGTACGTAATGAAAAACTGTTTTTT.

There are a few counts of this clonotype. The chain carries TRBV27 and TRBJ1-5; TRBD1 aligns across 7 bases. With V trimmed by 4 bases and J by 1 base, 4 bases remained unmatched. Germline V CDR1 and CDR2: MNHEY, SMNVEV (reference sequence). The CDR3 sequence is 15 residues long. The CDR3 loop reads CASSYSQGSNQPQHF. As DNA, the CDR3 is TGTGCCAGCAGTTATTCACAGGGGAGCAATCAGCCCCAGCATTTT.

This clonotype came up a few times. V is TRBV12-3 or TRBV12-4 and J is TRBJ2-3; 14 bases are a match to TRBD2. This CDR3 contains 16 residues. V was clipped by 7 bases and J by 5 bases; unmatched bases: 8. The CDR3 bases are TGTGCCAGCACTCCGACTAGCGGGGGGGCCTTAGATACGCAGTATTTT. Translation: CASTPTSGGALDTQYF.

The chain uses TRBV6-8 and TRBJ2-3; D is unresolved. V lost 2 bases and J lost 7, with 13 bases in between. This CDR3 has 14 amino acids. CDR1 and CDR2 from the germline V gene are MNHGY and SAAAGT. The CDR3 loop reads CASSYTSLGHTQYF. Written as DNA, the CDR3 is TGTGCCAGCAGTTACACGTCCTTAGGGCATACGCAGTATTTT.

The V gene is TRBV7-3, the J gene TRBJ2-2; 9 nucleotides agree with TRBD2. V was pared by 6 bases and J by 4 bases, with 6 bases of the junction left unmatched. CDR1 is SGHTA and CDR2 is FQGTGA in the germline V gene. The CDR3 is 15 residues long. The CDR3 sequence: CASRPAGGPTGELFF. The CDR3 nucleotides are TGTGCCAGCAGGCCTGCGGGGGGGCCCACCGGGGAGCTGTTTTTT.

This clonotype was observed a handful of times. The chain recombines TRBV2 with TRBJ2-7, with TRBD1 matching over 7 bases. Germline CDR1 is SNHLY and CDR2 is FYNNEI. V was pared by 10 bases and J by 7 bases, with 7 bases of the junction left unmatched. The CDR3 spans 11 residues. The CDR3 is CATVDRVEQYV. The CDR3 DNA sequence: TGTGCCACCGTTGACAGGGTTGAGCAGTACGTC.

The chain has TRBV12-3 or TRBV12-4 and TRBJ2-3; D is uncertain. The CDR3 covers 16 residues. V dropped 0 bases and J dropped 0 bases, with 10 bases sitting between them. CDR3 coding DNA: TGTGCCAGCAGTTTAGCGTCTAGGGTTAGCACAGATACGCAGTATTTT. It is translated as CASSLASRVSTDTQYF.

The chain joins TRBV12-5 to TRBJ1-1, with 9 bases identical to TRBD1. With 6 bases clipped from V and 2 bases from J, the junction kept 1 base outside the gene matches. The germline gives CDR1 LGHNT, CDR2 FRNRAP. The CDR3 has 13 residues. The DNA of the CDR3 is TGTGCTAGTGGGGGACAGGGCAACACTGAAGCTTTCTTT. Amino acid sequence: CASGGQGNTEAFF.

This clonotype was recorded at least ten times. The chain combines TRBV7-8 with TRBJ1-4; D perhaps matches TRBD1 (5 bases). The V end was cut by 10 bases, the J end by 7 bases, with 10 bases between. Germline CDR1 and CDR2: SGHVS and FQNEAQ. The CDR3 sequence is 11 residues long. CDR3 nucleotides: TGTGCCACCTCGAGGGGTGAAAAACTGTTTTTT. Its translation is CATSRGEKLFF.

This rearrangement joins TRBV19 to TRBJ2-2; D is perhaps TRBD1 (6 bases). Germline V gene sequence: CDR1 LNHDA, CDR2 SQIVND (reference sequence). This CDR3 comprises 16 residues. V was clipped by 4 bases and J by 2 bases, with 14 bases between them. Here the CDR3 DNA reads TGTGCCAGTAGTAGACAGGCGGAAGTAAACACCGGGGAGCTGTTTTTT. Protein product: CASSRQAEVNTGELFF.

V gene TRBV6-5 combines with J gene TRBJ2-2; D not resolved. Germline V gene sequence: CDR1 MNHEY, CDR2 SVGAGI. The CDR3 spans 16 residues. Trimming took off 5 bases at V and 6 bases at J, with 19 bases between the two ends. The CDR3 DNA reads TGTGCCAGCAGTCCCTCCTGGGATGGAATCCCCGGGGAGCTGTTTTTT. Its protein product is CASSPSWDGIPGELFF.

The table lists this clonotype with a few counts. This chain uses TRBV4-3 with TRBJ2-1, with D unresolved. Germline CDR1 and CDR2: LGHNA and YSLEER. V gave up 3 bases and J gave up 0 bases, with 9 bases separating them. This CDR3 is 15 amino acids long. CDR3 in amino acids: CASSHLDSSYNEQFF. In DNA, the CDR3 is TGCGCCAGCAGCCACTTAGATAGCTCCTACAATGAGCAGTTCTTC.

This clonotype was seen only a few times. The chain joins TRBV12-3 or TRBV12-4 to TRBJ2-1, with 9 bases aligning to TRBD2. CDR3 length equals 13 residues. J lost 4 bases, V lost 8 bases, and 3 bases had no gene match. The CDR3 here is CASSAGGYNEQFF. The CDR3 coding sequence is TGTGCCAGCTCAGCGGGGGGTTACAATGAGCAGTTCTTC.